The entry below describes one TCR beta chain. Its target is not known. The sample belongs to a study of chemoradiotherapy in HPV16-positive cancers. The study's findings and limits: During treatment, candidate HPV-specific clones and E7-related motifs expanded in tumor.

The method was immunoSEQ multiplex PCR; TCRdb's version includes in-frame clones alone and lacks a portion of them. The sample records several hundred clones, 75% to 85% being singletons. Source: tumor tissue, taken from a patient who underwent chemoradiotherapy. The TCR sequence derives from a human donor with HPV-associated anogenital cancer.

The CDR3 coding sequence is TGCGCCAGCAGTGATAGTACTAGCGGTGGACCTAATGAGCAGTTCTTC. This encodes CASSDSTSGGPNEQFF. This rearrangement joins TRBV10-1 to TRBJ2-1, with TRBD2 identical over 8 bases. Germline-derived CDR1 and CDR2 are WNHNN and SYGVQD (reference sequence). CDR3 length: 16 residues. Losses at the gene ends were 3 bases for V and 7 bases for J; bases not matched to a gene: 11.